The clone carrying this TCR beta chain was recorded a few times. Its antigen remains unidentified. This sample is part of a study of human T cells and chemical hapten exposure. Study summary: A roughly 2 cm by roughly 2 cm inner upper arm patch received 2% DPC for sensitization. Findings of the study overall: Expanded TCRs created a significantly greater count of big CDR3 similarity clusters than controls did.

Attachment of unique molecular identifiers to individual cDNA molecules was performed in the library. TCRdb reprocessed the RACE reads with MiXCR, giving one entry per CDR3 protein. There are roughly 200,000 distinct CDR3 sequences in the sample; about a fifth occur only once, and about 7% lies in the top ten. CDR1 and CDR2 (germline): LNHNV, YYDKDF (reference sequence). The V end was cut by 4 bases, the J end by 0 bases, with 12 bases between. This CDR3 is built from 16 residues. The time point is: patch test 1, 2 weeks after DPC sensitization. Regarding treatment: therapeutic diphenylcyclopropenone sensitization with weekly scalp DPC.

This TCR was sampled from a woman in her 50s with alopecia areata. Some clones in this sample may be carry-over from other donors' samples. V and J are TRBV15 and TRBJ2-2; a possible D gene is TRBD2 (5 bases). The sample in question was whole blood, obtained in connection with sensitization to the hapten diphenylcyclopropenone (DPC). The DNA for the CDR3 is TGTGCCACCAGCATTTCAAGCGGTCCGAACACCGGGGAGCTGTTTTTT. Protein product: CATSISSGPNTGELFF.